The 2 T cell receptor beta chains presented below share a single source sample, sequenced in a study of blood T cell repertoires in COVID-19. TCRdb keeps only in-frame clones here, not all; method: immunoSEQ multiplex PCR. The sample includes about 210,000 clones, 81% of them seen just once. Sequenced sample: PBMCs or T cells enriched from blood (not recorded which). Receptors originate from a woman in her forties or fifties with acute COVID-19.

The chain combines TRBV21-1 with TRBJ2-2; TRBD2, as called in the table, went unchecked against the DNA. TRBV21-1 constitutes a pseudogene. CDR3 length: 14 amino acids. The CDR3 bases are TGTGCCAGCAGTGGGGAGCGGTCCACCGGGGAGCTGTTTTTT. Translation gives CASSGERSTGELFF.

V is TRBV5-1 and J is TRBJ2-5; perhaps TRBD2 as D (8 bases). Trimming removed 4 bases from V and 2 bases from J, with 15 bases in between. There are 15 residues in the CDR3. Germline CDR1 is SGHRS and CDR2 is YFSETQ. DNA of the CDR3: TGCGCCAGCAGCATAGCGGGGACAGAACAAGAGACCCAGTACTTC. The encoded protein is CASSIAGTEQETQYF.